The 22 T cell receptor beta chains below all came from one sample that was sequenced in a study of blood T cell repertoires in COVID-19. Only in-frame clones appear in the TCRdb table, and some are missing; sequencing was by immunoSEQ multiplex PCR. Among 200,000 to 250,000 clones listed, around 90% were seen once. The sequenced sample consisted of peripheral blood. These receptors were collected from a young man with active or convalescent COVID-19.

The V gene is TRBV28, the J gene TRBJ1-3; D unclear. V gave up 6 bases and J gave up 0 bases, with 9 bases separating them. CDR1 is MDHEN and CDR2 is SYDVKM in the germline V gene. The CDR3 sequence is 14 residues long. The CDR3 region is CASRTGNSGNTIYF. CDR3 DNA: TGTGCCAGCAGAACCGGGAACTCTGGAAACACCATATATTTT. The variable domain in full, completed from reference TRBV28 and TRBJ1-3, reads DVKVTQSSRYLVKRTGEKVFLECVQDMDHENMFWYRQDPGLGLRLIYFSYDVKMKEKGDIPEGYSVSREKKERFSLILESASTNQTSMYLCASRTGNSGNTIYFGEGSWLTVV.

The chain couples TRBV6-5 to TRBJ1-2; the D gene is possibly TRBD1 (6 bases). V shed 5 bases and J shed 4 bases, with 11 bases lying between them. The CDR3 length is 13 residues. From germline, CDR1 is MNHEY and CDR2 SVGAGI. The CDR3 loop is CASSKGGGYGYTF. CDR3 DNA sequence: TGTGCCAGCAGTAAGGGGGGGGGCTATGGCTACACCTTC.

This chain joins TRBV11-1 and TRBJ1-1; 7 bases fit TRBD1. Germline V gives CDR1 SGHAT, CDR2 FQDESV (reference sequence). V lost 5 bases to trimming and J lost 6 bases; unmatched junction nucleotides: 12. The CDR3 is made up of 15 amino acids. This CDR3 reads CASSQNTPQGSEAFF. In nucleotides, the CDR3 is TGTGCCAGCAGCCAGAATACGCCACAGGGGTCTGAAGCTTTCTTT.

The chain combines TRBV15 with TRBJ1-5; TRBD1 matches at 9 bases. V shed 1 base, J shed 7 bases, and the junction held 14 bases outside the gene matches. The CDR3 spans 18 residues. Germline lookup yields CDR1 LNHNV and CDR2 YYDKDF (reference sequence). The CDR3 DNA reads as TGTGCCACCAGCAGAGTCCCGGGACAGGGTGGTAGGGACCAGCCCCAGCATTTT. It is translated as CATSRVPGQGGRDQPQHF.

The chain couples TRBV30 to TRBJ2-7; no clear D. The CDR3 loop spans 12 amino acids. Germline CDR1 reads GTSNPN; CDR2 reads SVGIG (reference sequence). With 6 bases removed from V and 0 bases from J, the gap between germline ends came to 9 bases. The CDR3 region is CACESLSYEQYF. The CDR3 DNA follows: TGTGCCTGCGAGTCACTCTCCTACGAGCAGTACTTC.

The chain employs TRBV4-3 and TRBJ1-1, with 7 bases aligning to TRBD1. V lost 0 bases and J lost 10; bases outside the gene matches: 8. The germline CDR1 and CDR2 sequences are LGHNA and YSLEER. The CDR3 extends over 14 amino acids. For the CDR3, the DNA is TGCGCCAGCAGCCAAGAGACAGGGTTCTTGGGAGCTTTCTTT. Translating it yields CASSQETGFLGAFF.

The rearrangement links TRBV12-3 or TRBV12-4 to TRBJ2-2, with TRBD2 matching over 7 bases. The trim removed 7 bases at V and 7 bases at J, leaving 6 bases unmatched. CDR3 length equals 13 residues. CDR3 sequence reads: CASTLLAGGELFF. The CDR3 DNA follows: TGTGCCAGCACCCTTTTAGCGGGCGGGGAGCTGTTTTTT.

The gene calls are TRBV5-1 and TRBJ1-4; TRBD1 matches at 8 bases. V trimming: 4 bases; J trimming: 8 bases; junction bases outside the gene matches: 7. This CDR3 spans 14 amino acids. Germline V gene sequence: CDR1 SGHRS, CDR2 YFSETQ. The CDR3 is CASSAGQGHEKLFF. CDR3 nucleotides: TGCGCCAGCAGCGCCGGACAGGGACACGAAAAACTGTTTTTT.

The J gene is TRBJ1-5, the V gene TRBV24-1; 7 positions match TRBD1. The length of the CDR3 is 16 residues. Looked up from germline, CDR1 is KGHDR and CDR2 is SFDVKD. The junction had 9 bases not matched to a gene; V was cut back by 3 bases and J by 5 bases. This CDR3 is CATSDTRQGVDQPQHF. Here the CDR3 DNA reads TGTGCCACCAGTGATACAAGACAGGGAGTGGATCAGCCCCAGCATTTT.

V usage is TRBV4-1 and J usage is TRBJ2-1; the D gene is possibly TRBD2 (6 bases). The CDR3 length is 14 residues. Deletions cut 1 base from V and 5 bases from J, with 9 bases between. Per the germline V gene, CDR1 is MGHRA and CDR2 is YSYEKL. CDR3 loop: CASSQADYNNEQFF. The DNA for the CDR3 is TGCGCCAGCAGCCAAGCGGACTATAACAATGAGCAGTTCTTC.

Only one count was recorded for this clone. The V call is TRBV5-4, the J call TRBJ1-6; TRBD1 might be the D (6 bases). This CDR3 contains 15 residues. In germline, CDR1 is SGHNT, CDR2 YYREEE (reference sequence). V was clipped by 4 bases and J by 13 bases, with 21 bases between them. CDR3 amino acids: CASSSKRQDEGPLHF. The CDR3 region has the DNA TGTGCCAGCAGCAGCAAAAGACAGGACGAAGGTCCCCTCCACTTT.

This clone was counted between two and nine times. The rearrangement uses TRBV6-6 and TRBJ1-3, with TRBD1 as a possible D gene (6 bases). The CDR3 loop spans 14 amino acids. Trimming stripped 6 bases from V and 3 bases from J, with 12 bases between. Germline V CDR1 and CDR2: MNHNY, SVGAGI (reference sequence). As DNA, the CDR3 is TGTGCCAGCAGCCCGAGACAGGTTGGAAACACCATATATTTT. Amino acids: CASSPRQVGNTIYF.

The gene calls are TRBV11-2 and TRBJ1-6; 7 positions agree with TRBD1. This CDR3 is 13 amino acids long. Germline CDR1 is SGHAT and CDR2 is FQNNGV. V trimming: 7 bases; J trimming: 14 bases; junction bases outside the gene matches: 11. CDR3 nucleotide sequence: TGTGCCAGCACCCAGGGGGTCCCGGGAGCCCTCCACTTT. Protein product: CASTQGVPGALHF. The variable domain in full, completed from reference TRBV11-2 and TRBJ1-6, reads EAGVAQSPRYKIIEKRQSVAFWCNPISGHATLYWYQQILGQGPKLLIQFQNNGVVDDSQLPKDRFSAERLKGVDSTLKIQPAKLEDSAVYLCASTQGVPGALHFGNGTRLTVT.

The rearrangement links TRBV9 to TRBJ2-5; TRBD2 matches 7 bases. The germline V gene has CDR1 SGDLS and CDR2 YYNGEE. The trim removed 2 bases at V and 7 bases at J, leaving 8 bases unmatched. This CDR3 comprises 14 residues. The CDR3 DNA reads TGTGCCAGCAGCGTCTATCTAGCGGAGGGGACCCAGTACTTC. It encodes CASSVYLAEGTQYF.

This sequence joins TRBV3-1 (or the pseudogene TRBV3-2) and TRBJ2-4, with D uncertain. Germline loops: CDR1 LGHDT, CDR2 YNNKEL (reference sequence). Trimming shortened V by 0 bases and J by 8 bases, and 8 bases separated the two germline ends. The CDR3 length is 13 residues. CDR3 protein: CASSQDRQDIQYF. DNA for the CDR3: TGTGCCAGCAGCCAAGATCGACAAGACATTCAGTACTTC.

The J gene is TRBJ2-2, the V gene TRBV6-4; TRBD1 matches 7 bases. The CDR3 sequence is 15 residues long. Germline V gives CDR1 MRHNA, CDR2 SNTAGT. V trimming: 6 bases; J trimming: 3 bases; junction bases outside the gene matches: 7. DNA for the CDR3: TGTGCCAGCAGCGACAGGGCCGGGGACACCGGGGAGCTGTTTTTT. Its protein is CASSDRAGDTGELFF.

The chain couples TRBV19 to TRBJ1-4, with D possibly TRBD1 on 5 matching bases. Germline lookup yields CDR1 LNHDA and CDR2 SQIVND (reference sequence). The CDR3 extends over 14 amino acids. Trimming took off 1 base at V and 5 bases at J, with 8 bases between the two ends. The CDR3 sequence is CASSIGQINEKLFF. In DNA, the CDR3 is TGTGCCAGTAGTATAGGACAGATAAATGAAAAACTGTTTTTT.

The J gene is TRBJ2-7, the V gene TRBV11-2, with D possibly being TRBD2 (5 bases). V gave up 5 bases and J gave up 4 bases, with 12 bases separating them. The CDR3 spans 13 residues. CDR1 and CDR2 (germline): SGHAT, FQNNGV. CDR3 DNA sequence: TGTGCCAGCAGCCCCCGGGGATGGTACGAGCAGTACTTC. As protein: CASSPRGWYEQYF. The full variable domain, rest sourced from reference TRBV11-2 and TRBJ2-7, is EAGVAQSPRYKIIEKRQSVAFWCNPISGHATLYWYQQILGQGPKLLIQFQNNGVVDDSQLPKDRFSAERLKGVDSTLKIQPAKLEDSAVYLCASSPRGWYEQYFGPGTRLTVT.

This chain uses TRBV28 with TRBJ2-7; 9 positions match TRBD1. The CDR3 length is 16 residues. The ends lost 7 bases at V and 4 bases at J; junction bases unmatched: 14. From germline, CDR1 is MDHEN and CDR2 SYDVKM. As DNA, the CDR3 is TGTGCCAGCACCCCCCACCCTAGGACAGGGGAGTACGAGCAGTACTTC. Translating gives CASTPHPRTGEYEQYF.

The CDR3 nucleotides read TGCGCCAGCAGCCAGGGCGCTTCCTACGAGCAGTACTTC. It yields the protein CASSQGASYEQYF. The chain recombines TRBV4-1 with TRBJ2-7; D unresolved. The CDR3 has 13 amino acids. CDR1 and CDR2 from the germline V gene are MGHRA and YSYEKL. V lost 3 bases to trimming and J lost 1 base, with 7 bases between them.

The CDR3 loop reads CASSVEDGAVYEQYF. As DNA, the CDR3 is TGTGCCAGCAGCGTAGAAGACGGAGCCGTCTACGAGCAGTACTTC. The chain joins TRBV9 to TRBJ2-7; D unresolved. The CDR3 is 15 amino acids. The germline V and J ends were trimmed by 0 bases and 3 bases, with 13 bases remaining between them. From germline, CDR1 is SGDLS and CDR2 YYNGEE.

The J gene is TRBJ2-6, the V gene TRBV19, with D uncertain. Germline values: CDR1 LNHDA, CDR2 SQIVND (reference sequence). Trimming shortened V by 6 bases and J by 4 bases, and 4 bases separated the two germline ends. The CDR3 is 12 amino acids. CDR3 sequence (DNA): TGTGCCAGTAGCGGGGGGGCCAACGTCCTGACTTTC. It yields the protein CASSGGANVLTF.